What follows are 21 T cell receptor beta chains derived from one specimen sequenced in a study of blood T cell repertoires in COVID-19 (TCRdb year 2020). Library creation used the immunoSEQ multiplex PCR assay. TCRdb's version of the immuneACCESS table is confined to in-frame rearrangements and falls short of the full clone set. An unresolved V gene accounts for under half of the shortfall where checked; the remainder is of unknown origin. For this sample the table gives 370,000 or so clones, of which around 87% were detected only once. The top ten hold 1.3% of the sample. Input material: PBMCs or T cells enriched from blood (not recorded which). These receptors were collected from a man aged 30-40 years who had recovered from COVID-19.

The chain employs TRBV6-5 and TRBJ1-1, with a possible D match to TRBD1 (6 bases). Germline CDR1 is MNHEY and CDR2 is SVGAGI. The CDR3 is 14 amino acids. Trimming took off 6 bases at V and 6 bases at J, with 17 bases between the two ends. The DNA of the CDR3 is TGTGCCAGCAGCTACACCGGACAGACCCCTGAAGCTTTCTTT. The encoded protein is CASSYTGQTPEAFF.

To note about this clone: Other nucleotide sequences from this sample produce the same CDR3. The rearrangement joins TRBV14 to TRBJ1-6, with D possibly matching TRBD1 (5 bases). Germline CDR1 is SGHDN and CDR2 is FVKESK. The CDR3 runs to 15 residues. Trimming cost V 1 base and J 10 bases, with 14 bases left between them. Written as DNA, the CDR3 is TGTGCCAGCAGCCAAGTAACAGGTGGGAACTCACCCCTCCACTTT. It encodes CASSQVTGGNSPLHF.

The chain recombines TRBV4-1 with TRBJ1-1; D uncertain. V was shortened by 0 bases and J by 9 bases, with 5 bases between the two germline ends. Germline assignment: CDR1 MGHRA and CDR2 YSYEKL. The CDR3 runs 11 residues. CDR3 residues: CASSQESKAFF. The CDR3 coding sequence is TGCGCCAGCAGCCAAGAATCTAAAGCTTTCTTT.

The CDR3 reads CASSSRQGTEAFF. CDR3 bases: TGTGCCAGCAGCTCTAGACAGGGAACTGAAGCTTTCTTT. The chain joins TRBV7-8 to TRBJ1-1, with TRBD1 matching 7 bases. The CDR3 consists of 13 residues. Germline V gene lookup returns CDR1 SGHVS and CDR2 FQNEAQ. The trim removed 4 bases at V and 5 bases at J, leaving 4 bases unmatched.

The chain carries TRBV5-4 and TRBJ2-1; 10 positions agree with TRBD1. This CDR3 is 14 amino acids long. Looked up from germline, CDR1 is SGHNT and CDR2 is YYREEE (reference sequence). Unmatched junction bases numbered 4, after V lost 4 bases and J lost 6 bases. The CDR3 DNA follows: TGTGCCAGCAGCACCGGGACAGGGGTCAATGAGCAGTTCTTC. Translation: CASSTGTGVNEQFF.

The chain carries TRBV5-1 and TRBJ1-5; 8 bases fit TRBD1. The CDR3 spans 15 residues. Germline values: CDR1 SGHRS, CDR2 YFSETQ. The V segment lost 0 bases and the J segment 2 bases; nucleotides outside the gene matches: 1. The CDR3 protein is CASSLATGGNQPQHF. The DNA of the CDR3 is TGCGCCAGCAGCTTGGCGACAGGGGGCAATCAGCCCCAGCATTTT. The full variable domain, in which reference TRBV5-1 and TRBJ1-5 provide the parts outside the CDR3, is KAGVTQTPRYLIKTRGQQVTLSCSPISGHRSVSWYQQTPGQGLQFLFEYFSETQRNKGNFPGRFSGRQFSNSRSEMNVSTLELGDSALYLCASSLATGGNQPQHFGDGTRLSIL.

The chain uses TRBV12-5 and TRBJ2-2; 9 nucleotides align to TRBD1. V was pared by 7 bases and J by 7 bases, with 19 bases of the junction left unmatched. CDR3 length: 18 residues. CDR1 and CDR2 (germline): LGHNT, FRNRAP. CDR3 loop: CASDHSPETQGANGELFF. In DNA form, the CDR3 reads TGTGCTAGTGACCACTCGCCAGAAACACAGGGGGCCAACGGGGAGCTGTTTTTT.

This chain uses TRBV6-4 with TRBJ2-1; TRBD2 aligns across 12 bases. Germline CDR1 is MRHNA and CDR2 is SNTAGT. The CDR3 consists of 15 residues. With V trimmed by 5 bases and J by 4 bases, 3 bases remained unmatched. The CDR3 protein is CASSSTSGGYNEQFF. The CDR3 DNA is TGTGCCAGCAGTTCGACTAGCGGGGGTTACAATGAGCAGTTCTTC.

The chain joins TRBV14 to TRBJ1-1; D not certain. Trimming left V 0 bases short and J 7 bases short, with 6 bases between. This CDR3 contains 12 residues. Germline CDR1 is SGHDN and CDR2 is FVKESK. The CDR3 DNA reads TGTGCCAGCAGCCAAGATTTCGGTGAAGCTTTCTTT. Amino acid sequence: CASSQDFGEAFF.

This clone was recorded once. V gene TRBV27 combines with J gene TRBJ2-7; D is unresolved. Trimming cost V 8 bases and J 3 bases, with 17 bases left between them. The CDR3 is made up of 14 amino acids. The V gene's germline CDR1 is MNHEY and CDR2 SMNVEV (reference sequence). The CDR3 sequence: CASGSHLRNYEQYF. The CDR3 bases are TGTGCCAGCGGGTCCCACTTGCGGAACTACGAGCAGTACTTC.

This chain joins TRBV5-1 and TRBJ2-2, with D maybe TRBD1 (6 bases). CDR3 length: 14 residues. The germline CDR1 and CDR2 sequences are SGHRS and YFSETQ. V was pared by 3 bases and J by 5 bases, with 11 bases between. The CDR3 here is CASSYTGTTGELFF. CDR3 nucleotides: TGCGCCAGCAGCTACACCGGGACAACCGGGGAGCTGTTTTTT. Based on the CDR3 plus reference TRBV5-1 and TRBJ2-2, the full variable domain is KAGVTQTPRYLIKTRGQQVTLSCSPISGHRSVSWYQQTPGQGLQFLFEYFSETQRNKGNFPGRFSGRQFSNSRSEMNVSTLELGDSALYLCASSYTGTTGELFFGEGSRLTVL.

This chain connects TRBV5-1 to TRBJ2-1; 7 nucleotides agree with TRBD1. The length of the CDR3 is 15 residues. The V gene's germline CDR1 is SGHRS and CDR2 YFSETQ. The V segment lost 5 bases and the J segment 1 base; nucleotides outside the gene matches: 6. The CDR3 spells CASSLRQGSYNEQFF. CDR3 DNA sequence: TGCGCCAGCAGTCTTCGACAGGGATCCTACAATGAGCAGTTCTTC.

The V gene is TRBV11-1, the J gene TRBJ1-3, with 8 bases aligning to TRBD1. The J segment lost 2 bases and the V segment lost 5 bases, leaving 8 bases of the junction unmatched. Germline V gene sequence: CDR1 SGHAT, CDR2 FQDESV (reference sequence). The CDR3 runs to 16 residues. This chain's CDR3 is CASSQADRVAGNTIYF. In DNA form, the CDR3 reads TGTGCCAGCAGCCAAGCGGACAGGGTGGCTGGAAACACCATATATTTT.

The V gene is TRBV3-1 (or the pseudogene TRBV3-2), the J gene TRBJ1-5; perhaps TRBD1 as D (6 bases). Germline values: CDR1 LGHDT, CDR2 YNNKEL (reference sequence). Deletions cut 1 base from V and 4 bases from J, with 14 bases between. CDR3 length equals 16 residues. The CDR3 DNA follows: TGTGCCAGCAGCCAAGTGGCCCGGGACACAAATCAGCCCCAGCATTTT. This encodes CASSQVARDTNQPQHF.

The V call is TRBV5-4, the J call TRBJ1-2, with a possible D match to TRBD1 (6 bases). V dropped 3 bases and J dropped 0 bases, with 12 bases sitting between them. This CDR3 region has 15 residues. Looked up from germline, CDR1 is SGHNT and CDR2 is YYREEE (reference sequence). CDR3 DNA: TGTGCCAGCAGCTCCTCAGGGGCAGCTAACTATGGCTACACCTTC. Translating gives CASSSSGAANYGYTF.

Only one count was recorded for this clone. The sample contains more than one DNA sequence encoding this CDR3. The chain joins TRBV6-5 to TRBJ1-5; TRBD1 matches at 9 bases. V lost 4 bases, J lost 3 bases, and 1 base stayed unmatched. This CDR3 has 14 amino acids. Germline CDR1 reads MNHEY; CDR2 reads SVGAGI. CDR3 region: CASSSQGANQPQHF. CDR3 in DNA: TGTGCCAGCAGTTCACAGGGGGCCAATCAGCCCCAGCATTTT.

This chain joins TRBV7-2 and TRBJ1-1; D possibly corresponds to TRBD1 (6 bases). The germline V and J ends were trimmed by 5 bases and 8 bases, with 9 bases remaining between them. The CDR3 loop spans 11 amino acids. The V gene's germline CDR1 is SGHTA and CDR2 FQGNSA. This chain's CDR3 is CASSLDREAFF. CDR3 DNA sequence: TGTGCCAGCAGCCTCGACAGGGAAGCTTTCTTT. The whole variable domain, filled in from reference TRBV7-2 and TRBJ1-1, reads GAGVSQSPSNKVTEKGKDVELRCDPISGHTALYWYRQSLGQGLEFLIYFQGNSAPDKSGLPSDRFSAERTGGSVSTLTIQRTQQEDSAVYLCASSLDREAFFGQGTRLTVV.

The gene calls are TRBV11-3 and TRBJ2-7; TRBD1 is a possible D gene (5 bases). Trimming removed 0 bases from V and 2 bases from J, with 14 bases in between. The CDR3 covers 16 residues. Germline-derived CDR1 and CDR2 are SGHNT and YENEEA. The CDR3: CASSLDLRQKTYEQYF. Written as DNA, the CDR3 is TGTGCCAGCAGCTTAGATTTGAGACAGAAGACCTACGAGCAGTACTTC.

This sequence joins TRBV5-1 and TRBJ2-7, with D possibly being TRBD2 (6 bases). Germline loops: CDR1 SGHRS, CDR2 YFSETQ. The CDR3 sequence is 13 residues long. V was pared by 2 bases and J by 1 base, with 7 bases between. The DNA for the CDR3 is TGCGCCAGCAGCTTCGGGACTTCCTACGAGCAGTACTTC. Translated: CASSFGTSYEQYF.

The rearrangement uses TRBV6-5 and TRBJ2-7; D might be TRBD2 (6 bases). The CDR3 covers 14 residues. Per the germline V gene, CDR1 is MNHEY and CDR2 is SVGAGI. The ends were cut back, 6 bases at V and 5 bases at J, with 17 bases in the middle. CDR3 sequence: CASRETAGYDEQYF. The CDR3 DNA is TGTGCCAGCAGAGAGACTGCGGGGTACGACGAGCAGTACTTC.

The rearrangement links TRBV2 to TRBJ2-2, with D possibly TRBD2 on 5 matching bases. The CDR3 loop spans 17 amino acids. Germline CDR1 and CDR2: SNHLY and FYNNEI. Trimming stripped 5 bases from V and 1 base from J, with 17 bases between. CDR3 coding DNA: TGTGCCAGCAGTACCCCAGGAACGAGGGTGAACACCGGGGAGCTGTTTTTT. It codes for CASSTPGTRVNTGELFF. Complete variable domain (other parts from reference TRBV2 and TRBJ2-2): EPEVTQTPSHQVTQMGQEVILRCVPISNHLYFYWYRQILGQKVEFLVSFYNNEISEKSEIFDDQFSVERPDGSNFTLKIRSTKLEDSAMYFCASSTPGTRVNTGELFFGEGSRLTVL.